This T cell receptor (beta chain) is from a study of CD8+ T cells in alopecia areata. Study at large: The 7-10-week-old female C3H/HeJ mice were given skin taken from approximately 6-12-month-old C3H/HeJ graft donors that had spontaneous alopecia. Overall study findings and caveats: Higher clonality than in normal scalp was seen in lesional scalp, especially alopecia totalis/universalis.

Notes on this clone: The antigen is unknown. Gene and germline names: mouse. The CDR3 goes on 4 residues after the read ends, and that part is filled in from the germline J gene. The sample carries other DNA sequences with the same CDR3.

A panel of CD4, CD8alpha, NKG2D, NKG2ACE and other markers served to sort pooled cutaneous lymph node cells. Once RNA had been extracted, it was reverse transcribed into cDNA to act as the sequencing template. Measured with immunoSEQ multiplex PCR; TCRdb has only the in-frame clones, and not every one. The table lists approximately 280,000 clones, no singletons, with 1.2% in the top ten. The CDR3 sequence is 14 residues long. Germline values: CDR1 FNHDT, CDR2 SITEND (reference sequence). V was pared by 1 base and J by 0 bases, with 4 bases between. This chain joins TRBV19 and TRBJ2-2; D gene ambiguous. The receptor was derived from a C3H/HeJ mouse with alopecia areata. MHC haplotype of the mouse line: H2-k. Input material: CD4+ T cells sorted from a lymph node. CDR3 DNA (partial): TGTGCCAGCAGTATACCTGCAAACACCGGG. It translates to CASSIPANTG. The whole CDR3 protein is CASSIPANTGQLYF.